This is a list of T cell receptor beta chains from one sample in a study of blood T cell repertoires in COVID-19. Assay used: immunoSEQ multiplex PCR; TCRdb lists only in-frame clones, some missing. The data hold over 150,000 clones, with 94% observed a single time. The specimen sequenced was peripheral blood. These TCRs come from a man aged 25 to 40 with COVID-19, enrolled during active disease. CDR3s include the opening cysteine and the closing phenylalanine or tryptophan. The order of the fields is D gene, clone size, V gene, J gene, CDR3 DNA, CDR3 protein. A D gene is named only where the DNA matches it firmly. Clone size is stated in some rows and not others, as once, few, many or a class when expanded.

d_call: TRBD2; clone_size: .; v_call: TRBV19; j_call: TRBJ2-1; cdr3_nt: TGTGCCAGTAGTATACAGGGAGGGGCCAGGCCAGGGCAGGGTACGTACAATGAGCAGTTCTTC; cdr3_aa: CASSIQGGARPGQGTYNEQFF
d_call: .; clone_size: .; v_call: TRBV11-3; j_call: TRBJ1-5; cdr3_nt: TGTGCCAGCAGCTCGCAGGGAGGCCAGCCCCAGCATTTT; cdr3_aa: CASSSQGGQPQHF
d_call: TRBD1; clone_size: few; v_call: TRBV6-4; j_call: TRBJ2-3; cdr3_nt: TGTGCCAGCTCGCCTGGAAGGGGGCGCACCGATACGCAGTATTTT; cdr3_aa: CASSPGRGRTDTQYF
d_call: TRBD2; clone_size: .; v_call: TRBV4-1; j_call: TRBJ2-1; cdr3_nt: TGCGCCAGCAGCCAGAGGGAGCGGGGGGGACCGGATGAGCAGTTCTTC; cdr3_aa: CASSQRERGGPDEQFF
d_call: .; clone_size: .; v_call: TRBV5-1; j_call: TRBJ1-2; cdr3_nt: TGCGCCAGCAGCTTGGACCGGACTGCTGGACGCTATGGCTACACCTTC; cdr3_aa: CASSLDRTAGRYGYTF
d_call: .; clone_size: .; v_call: TRBV5-1; j_call: TRBJ1-1; cdr3_nt: TGCGCCAGCAGCTTGACCGCTGCAGGGGACGGAGCTTTCTTT; cdr3_aa: CASSLTAAGDGAFF
d_call: .; clone_size: .; v_call: TRBV18; j_call: TRBJ2-7; cdr3_nt: TGTGCCAGCTCGTTGTCCAGTATTAACTACGAGCAGTACTTC; cdr3_aa: CASSLSSINYEQYF
d_call: .; clone_size: .; v_call: TRBV9; j_call: TRBJ1-6; cdr3_nt: TGTGCCAGCAGCGTCCTCACAAATACGGACAGCAGTCACTCACCCCTCCACTTT; cdr3_aa: CASSVLTNTDSSHSPLHF
d_call: .; clone_size: .; v_call: TRBV18; j_call: TRBJ1-1; cdr3_nt: TGTGCCAGCTCACCGGACAGAAAGAACACTGAAGCTTTCTTT; cdr3_aa: CASSPDRKNTEAFF
d_call: TRBD2; clone_size: .; v_call: TRBV5-6; j_call: TRBJ2-1; cdr3_nt: TGTGCCAGCAGCCCGTTAGCGGGGGGAACCTACAATGAGCAGTTCTTC; cdr3_aa: CASSPLAGGTYNEQFF
d_call: .; clone_size: .; v_call: TRBV6-5; j_call: TRBJ1-2; cdr3_nt: TGTGCCAGCAGTCAGGACAGCCGATCCTATGGCTACACCTTC; cdr3_aa: CASSQDSRSYGYTF
d_call: TRBD1; clone_size: .; v_call: TRBV7-9; j_call: TRBJ1-4; cdr3_nt: TGTGCCAGCAGCGAACCGACAGGGTTCGGTGCAACTAATGAAAAACTGTTTTTT; cdr3_aa: CASSEPTGFGATNEKLFF
d_call: .; clone_size: few; v_call: TRBV9; j_call: TRBJ2-5; cdr3_nt: TGTGCCAGCAGCGTAGGAACACGAAGTGGCGAGACCCAGTACTTC; cdr3_aa: CASSVGTRSGETQYF
d_call: .; clone_size: .; v_call: TRBV13; j_call: TRBJ1-3; cdr3_nt: TGTGCCAGCAGCTTACCGGTAAGCTCTGGAAACACCATATATTTT; cdr3_aa: CASSLPVSSGNTIYF
d_call: .; clone_size: .; v_call: TRBV30; j_call: TRBJ1-4; cdr3_nt: TGTGCCTGGACCCGGGGCGTGGGGGCGACCGAAAAACTGTTTTTT; cdr3_aa: CAWTRGVGATEKLFF
d_call: TRBD2; clone_size: .; v_call: TRBV9; j_call: TRBJ2-1; cdr3_nt: TGTGCCAGCAGCGTAGAAGGACTATCGCGGGGGGAGCAGTTCTTC; cdr3_aa: CASSVEGLSRGEQFF
d_call: TRBD2; clone_size: .; v_call: TRBV5-4; j_call: TRBJ2-1; cdr3_nt: TGTGCCAGCAGGGGGGGGTTAGTGGGCAATGAGCAGTTCTTC; cdr3_aa: CASRGGLVGNEQFF
d_call: TRBD1; clone_size: .; v_call: TRBV9; j_call: TRBJ2-5; cdr3_nt: TGTGCCAGCAGCGACCGACAGGGGGCGTTAGAGACCCAGTACTTC; cdr3_aa: CASSDRQGALETQYF
d_call: TRBD1; clone_size: .; v_call: TRBV4-1; j_call: TRBJ1-1; cdr3_nt: TGCGCCAGCAGCCCGAGACAGGGGGCGGCGGGCACTGAAGCTTTCTTT; cdr3_aa: CASSPRQGAAGTEAFF
d_call: .; clone_size: .; v_call: TRBV3-1/TRBV3-2; j_call: TRBJ1-2; cdr3_nt: TGTGCCAGCAGCCAGGGGGGGGGCTATGGCTACACCTTC; cdr3_aa: CASSQGGGYGYTF
d_call: .; clone_size: .; v_call: TRBV5-1; j_call: TRBJ2-7; cdr3_nt: TGCGCCAGCAGCTTTTCGGAAGGGCAGGGGATGGGTTACGAGCAGTACTTC; cdr3_aa: CASSFSEGQGMGYEQYF
d_call: .; clone_size: .; v_call: TRBV9; j_call: TRBJ1-6; cdr3_nt: TGTGCCAGCAGCGAAACAGACTCACCCCTCCACTTT; cdr3_aa: CASSETDSPLHF
d_call: .; clone_size: .; v_call: TRBV5-1; j_call: TRBJ2-1; cdr3_nt: TGCGCCAGCAGCCATGGACAGCAGCCGGATGAGCAGTTCTTC; cdr3_aa: CASSHGQQPDEQFF
d_call: TRBD1; clone_size: once; v_call: TRBV19; j_call: TRBJ1-5; cdr3_nt: TGTGCCAGTCACAGGGGGTCGGGCCAGCCCCAGCATTTT; cdr3_aa: CASHRGSGQPQHF
d_call: .; clone_size: .; v_call: TRBV7-3; j_call: TRBJ1-1; cdr3_nt: TGTGCCAGCAGCTTAGGTCCACAGGGCGACAGTGAAGCTTTCTTT; cdr3_aa: CASSLGPQGDSEAFF
d_call: .; clone_size: .; v_call: TRBV5-4; j_call: TRBJ1-2; cdr3_nt: TGTGCCAGCAGCGGCAGGAGCAGGGGAGAATATGGCTACACCTTC; cdr3_aa: CASSGRSRGEYGYTF
d_call: TRBD2; clone_size: .; v_call: TRBV27; j_call: TRBJ2-2; cdr3_nt: TGTGCCAGCAAGCCACCGGGACTAGCGGGGGGGCCGAACACCGGGGAGCTGTTTTTT; cdr3_aa: CASKPPGLAGGPNTGELFF
d_call: .; clone_size: .; v_call: TRBV7-9; j_call: TRBJ1-5; cdr3_nt: TGTGCCAGCAGCCCGGGGACCGCGGGGGCCCACGAGCCCCAGCATTTT; cdr3_aa: CASSPGTAGAHEPQHF
d_call: TRBD1; clone_size: .; v_call: TRBV27; j_call: TRBJ1-3; cdr3_nt: TGTGCCAGCAGTTTAAGTTACCGGACAGGTGGAAACACCATATATTTT; cdr3_aa: CASSLSYRTGGNTIYF
d_call: TRBD1; clone_size: .; v_call: TRBV10-3; j_call: TRBJ2-5; cdr3_nt: TGTGCCATCGGCCGGGCGGACAGGGGGGAGACCCAGTACTTC; cdr3_aa: CAIGRADRGETQYF
d_call: .; clone_size: .; v_call: TRBV7-3; j_call: TRBJ2-7; cdr3_nt: TGTGCCAGCAGCTTAATGGCGGGTAGCCCCTACGAGCAGTACTTC; cdr3_aa: CASSLMAGSPYEQYF
d_call: .; clone_size: .; v_call: TRBV2; j_call: TRBJ1-1; cdr3_nt: TGTGCCAGCCATCTGGGACAAACGAACACTGAAGCTTTCTTT; cdr3_aa: CASHLGQTNTEAFF
d_call: .; clone_size: .; v_call: TRBV3-1/TRBV3-2; j_call: TRBJ1-2; cdr3_nt: TGTGCCAGCAGCCCAAATACAGGGAACTCTGGCTACACCTTC; cdr3_aa: CASSPNTGNSGYTF